Sequencing of this T cell receptor beta chain was carried out in a study of blood T cell repertoires in COVID-19. CDR1 and CDR2 from the germline V gene are MNHEY and SMNVEV (reference sequence). Trimming pared 5 bases from V and 13 bases from J, leaving 20 bases between. This CDR3 has 13 amino acids. This table comes from immunoSEQ multiplex PCR, and its TCRdb copy is limited to in-frame clones, with some not included. The sample shows more than 50,000 clones, roughly 90% of them seen only once. V is TRBV27 and J is TRBJ2-5; D possibly corresponds to TRBD2 (6 bases). Sequenced input: peripheral blood. This clonotype originated in a human donor with active COVID-19. The donor label of this sample is uncertain. The CDR3 protein is CASSILSGEAVYF. CDR3 nucleotides: TGTGCCAGCAGTATCCTCTCGGGGGAAGCGGTGTACTTC.